These 10 T cell receptor beta chains originate from one sample sequenced in a study of beta chain features in type 1 diabetes. cDNA synthesis used the whole RNA isolate, giving expressed TCRB sequences. Produced via immunoSEQ multiplex PCR; TCRdb's table is partial and in-frame only. The data hold tens of thousands of clones, with approximately 49% observed a single time. The sample was stem cell memory CD4+ T cells from blood. The receptor source for this set is a woman aged 25 to 39 in good health.

This clone was detected a few times. This chain joins TRBV23-1 and TRBJ1-3; D is perhaps TRBD1 (5 bases). TRBV23-1 qualifies as an ORF whose function is uncertain. V lost 0 bases, J lost 0 bases, and 9 bases lay in between. The CDR3 is made up of 16 amino acids. This CDR3 is CASSQSQGASGNTIYF. CDR3 nucleotide sequence: TGCGCCAGCAGTCAATCGCAGGGTGCCTCTGGAAACACCATATATTTT.

This clone was seen a handful of times. This specimen includes other DNA sequences encoding the same CDR3. The rearrangement links TRBV7-2 to TRBJ1-5, with 8 bases fitting TRBD1. After removal of 5 bases from V and 3 bases from J, the junction contained 9 bases not matched to a gene. Germline CDR1 is SGHTA and CDR2 is FQGNSA. The CDR3 spans 16 residues. Here the CDR3 DNA reads TGTGCCAGCAGCGCCTCTGACAGGGGTTCCAATCAGCCCCAGCATTTT. Amino acids: CASSASDRGSNQPQHF.

The chain is built from TRBV4-3 and TRBJ2-4; TRBD2 matches 9 bases. CDR1 is LGHNA and CDR2 is YSLEER in the germline V gene. The CDR3 has 16 residues. Germline trimming cut 2 bases from V and 10 bases from J; bases unmatched to any gene: 12. The DNA of the CDR3 is TGCGCCAGCAGCCAACAACCGGGAGGGACTAGCTCGATTCAGTACTTC. Translated, it gives CASSQQPGGTSSIQYF.

This clone was detected only a few times. The rearrangement uses TRBV7-2 and TRBJ2-5; 8 nucleotides line up with TRBD2. With V trimmed by 1 base and J by 5 bases, 3 bases remained unmatched. Germline CDR1 and CDR2: SGHTA and FQGNSA. This CDR3 region has 14 residues. The CDR3 sequence: CASSLGGLAETQYF. CDR3 DNA sequence: TGTGCCAGCAGCTTAGGCGGACTAGCTGAGACCCAGTACTTC.

This clone has only a few counts. The chain carries TRBV7-8 and TRBJ2-7; TRBD1 is a possible D gene (5 bases). The V gene's germline CDR1 is SGHVS and CDR2 FQNEAQ. CDR3 length equals 14 residues. V shed 4 bases and J shed 3 bases, with 13 bases lying between them. The CDR3 nucleotides read TGTGCCAGCAGCTCCGGACACCCGGTCTACGAGCAGTACTTC. This codes for CASSSGHPVYEQYF.

Only a few counts were recorded for this clone. This chain connects TRBV11-2 to TRBJ2-3; D may be TRBD1 (6 bases). The CDR3 is made up of 12 amino acids. Trimming pared 7 bases from V and 8 bases from J, leaving 13 bases between. The germline gives CDR1 SGHAT, CDR2 FQNNGV. The CDR3 DNA follows: TGTGCCAGCACCACAGGGCAGAGTACGCAGTATTTT. Encoded protein: CASTTGQSTQYF.

The genes are TRBV28 and TRBJ2-3; possible D gene TRBD1, 5 bases. This CDR3 region has 14 residues. V lost 5 bases, J lost 0 bases, and 9 bases lay in between. CDR1 MDHEN and CDR2 SYDVKM come from the germline V gene. The CDR3 nucleotides read TGTGCCAGCAGTGACAGTGCTAGCACAGATACGCAGTATTTT. Protein product: CASSDSASTDTQYF.

The chain is built from TRBV18 and TRBJ2-7; 7 bases map to TRBD1. V shed 5 bases and J 6 bases; nucleotides not matched to a gene: 7. The CDR3 spans 13 residues. The germline V gene encodes CDR1 KGHSH and CDR2 LQKENI. CDR3 bases: TGTGCCAGCTCAGCCGGGACAGTCGGCGAGCAGTACTTC. It translates to CASSAGTVGEQYF.

The chain is built from TRBV9 and TRBJ2-1; TRBD2 might be the D (6 bases). In germline, CDR1 is SGDLS, CDR2 YYNGEE. V was trimmed by 2 bases and J by 5 bases, leaving 17 bases between them. This CDR3 comprises 16 residues. In nucleotides, the CDR3 is TGTGCCAGCAGCGTTTACGGGGGACTCTACGACAATGAGCAGTTCTTC. Its protein is CASSVYGGLYDNEQFF. Variable domain in full (rest from reference TRBV9 and TRBJ2-1): DSGVTQTPKHLITATGQRVTLRCSPRSGDLSVYWYQQSLDQGLQFLIQYYNGEERAKGNILERFSAQQFPDLHSELNLSSLELGDSALYFCASSVYGGLYDNEQFFGPGTRLTVL.

This clone turned up a few times. This chain connects TRBV10-3 to TRBJ2-1, with a tentative D call TRBD2 (6 bases). This CDR3 contains 13 residues. The germline V gene encodes CDR1 ENHRY and CDR2 SYGVKD. V was clipped by 7 bases and J by 8 bases, with 15 bases between them. CDR3 in DNA: TGTGCCATCACAGCGGGTGAGGTGGATGAGCAGTTCTTC. Its translation is CAITAGEVDEQFF.